This T cell receptor (beta chain) was recovered during a study of T cell responses to AZD1222 COVID-19 vaccine. Produced via immunoSEQ multiplex PCR; TCRdb's table is partial and in-frame only. The table shows some 96,000 clones, with roughly 84% occurring only once. The V gene's germline CDR1 is SGHTA and CDR2 FQGNSA. The CDR3 extends over 17 amino acids. With V trimmed by 0 bases and J by 3 bases, 6 bases remained unmatched. This clone was seen a single time. This specimen consisted of peripheral blood, obtained on day 0 of AZD1222 vaccination. The chain couples TRBV7-2 to TRBJ1-3; 9 bases agree with TRBD1. The clonotype was recovered from an adult in good health. The CDR3 DNA reads as TGTGCCAGCAGCTTAGCGCAGTTGACAGGGGGTGGAAACACCATATATTTT. This translates into CASSLAQLTGGGNTIYF.